The TCR beta chain described here comes from a study of CD8 T cells in ankylosing spondylitis. Researchers built TCR beta libraries using quantitative 5'-RACE with molecular barcodes. TCRdb re-called the 5' RACE reads through MiXCR, storing one row per CDR3 protein. The data hold under 150,000 distinct CDR3 sequences, with roughly 15% observed a single time. Germline loops: CDR1 MNHEY, CDR2 SMNVEV (reference sequence). V lost 2 bases to trimming and J lost 7 bases; unmatched junction nucleotides: 6. The CDR3 spans 16 residues. This clonotype has at least ten counts. Its specificity is unknown. Findings and limits, study-wide: What appeared characteristic of ankylosing spondylitis blood was a TCR beta motif of about eight highly homologous variants.

Sequenced: blood, either unsorted or a sorted T cell fraction (not recorded which). V usage is TRBV27 and J usage is TRBJ2-2; 11 positions match TRBD1. The receptor's source is a female donor with ankylosing spondylitis or in good health (not recorded which). The CDR3: CASSLTRTGGGGELFF. The DNA for the CDR3 is TGTGCCAGCAGTTTAACCCGGACAGGGGGCGGCGGGGAGCTGTTTTTT.